The following is a T cell receptor beta chain sequence with its context. As yet, its antigen is unknown. This PCR relied on a set of 60 Vbeta primers and 13 Jbeta primers. Using immunoSEQ multiplex PCR, the repertoire was profiled, and TCRdb retains in-frame clones only, with some absent. The sample records roughly 190,000 clones, roughly 90% being singletons. Germline V gene sequence: CDR1 GTSNPN, CDR2 SVGIG (reference sequence). The CDR3 is 13 residues long. The V end lost 0 bases, the J end lost 3 bases, and 9 bases lay between the germline ends. The data were obtained in a study of cytomegalovirus exposure and HLA in healthy donors. Findings and caveats of the study: A missense DCLRE1C variant was associated with V- and J-gene trimming of TCR beta chains in a later analysis, and an independent cohort replicated the association. Earlier analysis found most TCR beta V segments productive about 90% or about 30% of the time.

The V gene is TRBV30, the J gene TRBJ2-7; the D gene is possibly TRBD2 (5 bases). The receptor was isolated from a boy aged 2 to 10 in good health and CMV-seronegative. Sequencing was done on a sample of PBMCs. CDR3 DNA: TGTGCCTGGAGTGTACAGCGGTACTACGAGCAGTACTTC. Translation gives CAWSVQRYYEQYF.